This entry lists 17 T cell receptor beta chains sequenced from one sample in a study of PD-1 blockade in classical Hodgkin lymphoma (dated by TCRdb to the early 2020s). Libraries were made using the immunoSEQ multiplex PCR assay. TCRdb holds this immuneACCESS table with in-frame rearrangements only. Some clones are missing; in checked studies, unresolved V genes explain under half, and the rest has no known cause. This sample holds about 89,000 clones; over 75% were observed only once. About 2.9% of the sample rests with the top ten. The time point label, as the study defines it: cycle 4 day 1 (C4D1), after 5 to 7 weeks of nivolumab. Relapse after autologous stem cell transplantation had occurred in all trial patients, and cohorts A, B and C were distinguished by prior brentuximab vedotin exposure. The sequencing used peripheral blood mononuclear cells (PBMCs), collected before the fourth cycle of nivolumab. The receptors originated from a human donor with classical Hodgkin lymphoma.

The chain employs TRBV19 and TRBJ1-5; D is undetermined. Looked up from germline, CDR1 is LNHDA and CDR2 is SQIVND (reference sequence). This CDR3 region has 14 residues. V lost 0 bases and J 11 bases, leaving 14 bases between the germline ends. The chain's CDR3 is CASSIDLAREAQHF. The CDR3 nucleotides are TGTGCCAGTAGTATAGACCTAGCACGGGAGGCCCAGCATTTT.

V gene TRBV7-3 combines with J gene TRBJ1-1, with D perhaps matching TRBD1 (6 bases). V lost 4 bases to trimming and J lost 1 base, with 10 bases between them. Germline V gene data show CDR1 as SGHTA and CDR2 as FQGTGA. The CDR3 has 14 amino acids. The chain's CDR3 is CASSWTVGNTEAFF. In nucleotides, the CDR3 is TGTGCCAGCAGCTGGACAGTCGGGAACACTGAAGCTTTCTTT.

V usage is TRBV14 and J usage is TRBJ2-1; 7 bases are shared with TRBD2. This CDR3 comprises 12 residues. Germline lookup yields CDR1 SGHDN and CDR2 FVKESK. The V gene end was trimmed by 3 bases and the J gene end by 9 bases; junction bases not matched to a gene: 2. The CDR3 region is CASSHGGGEQFF. The CDR3 region has the DNA TGTGCCAGCAGCCATGGGGGGGGTGAGCAGTTCTTC. Full variable domain (rest looked up from reference TRBV14 and TRBJ2-1): EAGVTQFPSHSVIEKGQTVTLRCDPISGHDNLYWYRRVMGKEIKFLLHFVKESKQDESGMPNNRFLAERTGGTYSTLKVQPAELEDSGVYFCASSHGGGEQFFGPGTRLTVL.

CDR3 region: CASSLQSEADTQYF. The DNA for the CDR3 is TGTGCCAGCAGCTTACAGAGTGAGGCAGATACGCAGTATTTT. The chain has TRBV7-3 and TRBJ2-3; no reliable D call. The CDR3 consists of 14 residues. V shed 2 bases and J shed 4 bases, with 10 bases lying between them. Germline V gene lookup returns CDR1 SGHTA and CDR2 FQGTGA.

The chain uses TRBV19 and TRBJ2-1; D gene uncertain. The V gene lost 7 bases and the J gene lost 2 bases, with 12 bases spanning the gap. Germline V gives CDR1 LNHDA, CDR2 SQIVND (reference sequence). CDR3 length: 14 residues. CDR3 sequence: CASTPEYAYNEQFF. CDR3 DNA: TGTGCCAGTACCCCAGAGTACGCCTACAATGAGCAGTTCTTC.

This chain's CDR3 is CASSWRGSYEQYF. Written as DNA, the CDR3 is TGTGCCAGCAGTTGGAGGGGGTCCTACGAGCAGTACTTC. The J gene is TRBJ2-7, the V gene TRBV28; possibly TRBD1 or TRBD2 for D (6 bases each). The V end lost 4 bases, the J end lost 1 base, and 8 bases lay between the germline ends. This CDR3 comprises 13 residues. The germline CDR1 and CDR2 sequences are MDHEN and SYDVKM.

V gene TRBV7-2 combines with J gene TRBJ1-5; TRBD1 aligns across 9 bases. The CDR3 is 14 residues long. CDR1 is SGHTA, CDR2 FQGNSA, per germline. Trimming at V came to 5 bases and at J to 5 bases, leaving 4 bases not matched to a gene. CDR3 sequence: CASSPTGGHQPQHF. The CDR3 coding sequence is TGTGCCAGCAGCCCTACAGGGGGCCATCAGCCCCAGCATTTT.

CDR3 in amino acids: CASRFLRGNTEAFF. In DNA, the CDR3 is TGTGCCAGCAGGTTCCTAAGGGGGAACACTGAAGCTTTCTTT. The V and J genes are TRBV6-5 and TRBJ1-1; tentative D call: TRBD1 (5 bases). The CDR3 contains 14 residues. Germline CDR1 MNHEY, CDR2 SVGAGI. Between the trimmed V and J ends, which lost 6 bases and 1 base, there was a span of 12 bases.

The chain uses TRBV11-2 and TRBJ2-7; the D gene is possibly TRBD2 (6 bases). TRBJ2-1 matches the DNA end more closely, so the J call is doubtful. In germline, CDR1 is SGHAT, CDR2 FQNNGV. The CDR3 covers 17 residues. The DNA for the CDR3 is TGTGCCAGCAGCCCTCCGGGACTTTCAAGCTCCTACAATGAGCAGTTCTTC. Its translation is CASSPPGLSSSYNEQFF.

The V call is TRBV5-6, the J call TRBJ1-4, with D tentatively TRBD1 (5 bases). CDR3 length: 16 amino acids. Looked up from germline, CDR1 is SGHDT and CDR2 is YYEEEE. The ends were cut back, 2 bases at V and 8 bases at J, with 19 bases in the middle. CDR3 sequence: CASSFGSRGRREKLFF. The CDR3, as DNA: TGTGCCAGCAGCTTTGGGTCCCGGGGACGTCGGGAAAAACTGTTTTTT.

V and J are TRBV7-9 and TRBJ2-1, with unresolved D. This CDR3 has 14 amino acids. Trimming left V 8 bases short and J 6 bases short, with 17 bases between. In germline, CDR1 is SEHNR, CDR2 FQNEAQ (reference sequence). CDR3 sequence (DNA): TGTGCCAGCGGCCCTCAAGGAAAAGGCAATGAGCAGTTCTTC. This translates into CASGPQGKGNEQFF.

This chain connects TRBV2 to TRBJ2-7, with D possibly matching TRBD2 (6 bases). This CDR3 has 14 amino acids. V shed 2 bases and J shed 3 bases, with 11 bases lying between them. Germline assignment: CDR1 SNHLY and CDR2 FYNNEI. DNA of the CDR3: TGTGCCAGCAGTGAAAGAGGGAGGATCTACGAGCAGTACTTC. Encoded protein: CASSERGRIYEQYF.

The chain joins TRBV19 to TRBJ2-1; 7 bases are shared with TRBD2. Germline loops: CDR1 LNHDA, CDR2 SQIVND (reference sequence). This CDR3 comprises 12 residues. The V and J ends lost 6 bases and 9 bases, in that order; junction bases with no gene match: 5. The DNA of the CDR3 is TGTGCCAGTAGATCCGGGGGGAGTGAGCAGTTCTTC. Protein: CASRSGGSEQFF.

The chain combines TRBV30 with TRBJ2-2, with D unresolved. This CDR3 is 16 amino acids long. Germline V gene sequence: CDR1 GTSNPN, CDR2 SVGIG (reference sequence). V was clipped by 1 base and J by 0 bases, with 12 bases between them. The CDR3 protein is CAWSAPGLSNTGELFF. The CDR3 DNA reads as TGTGCCTGGAGTGCACCGGGCCTATCGAACACCGGGGAGCTGTTTTTT.

The V gene is TRBV4-3, the J gene TRBJ2-3; possibly TRBD2 for D (6 bases). V lost 1 base and J 0 bases, leaving 11 bases between the germline ends. This CDR3 is 16 amino acids long. Germline CDR1 is LGHNA and CDR2 is YSLEER. The CDR3 DNA is TGCGCCAGCAGCCAAGTTCCGGCGGGGAGCACAGATACGCAGTATTTT. The encoded protein is CASSQVPAGSTDTQYF.

The J gene is TRBJ1-1, the V gene TRBV19; TRBD1 agrees at 9 bases. J gave up 2 bases and V 0 bases, and 1 base lay outside the gene matches. Germline V CDR1 and CDR2: LNHDA, SQIVND (reference sequence). The CDR3 sequence is 15 residues long. As DNA, the CDR3 is TGTGCCAGTAGTATAGAGGGACAGGGTAACACTGAAGCTTTCTTT. This codes for CASSIEGQGNTEAFF.

The chain recombines TRBV19 with TRBJ2-5; D uncertain. CDR3 length: 13 amino acids. Trimming stripped 6 bases from V and 5 bases from J, with 13 bases between. Germline values: CDR1 LNHDA, CDR2 SQIVND (reference sequence). The CDR3 loop is CASSREIWETQYF. The CDR3 DNA reads TGTGCCAGTAGCCGAGAGATCTGGGAGACCCAGTACTTC.